These 13 T cell receptor beta chains originate from one sample sequenced in a study of vaccination and CD4 T cells after COVID-19. These receptors lack a known antigen. Scientists ran DNA taken from cultured CD4+ T cells through the Oncomine TCR Beta short-read assay for sequencing. TCRdb analysed the PCR reads with MiXCR anew, one entry per CDR3 protein. This table has 5,000 or so distinct CDR3 sequences, 35% to 45% appearing once. Treatment defined: roughly 10-day PBMC culture with coronavirus spike peptide pools or control peptides (ViraFEST assay). Those CD4+ T cells from the unexposed donor predate the COVID-19 pandemic (2011-2018). The source material was CD4+ T cells from blood, cultured in vitro. These receptor sequences come from a human donor in good health.

This chain connects TRBV6-1 to TRBJ1-5; D is ambiguous. Trimming took off 5 bases at V and 2 bases at J, with 13 bases between the two ends. This CDR3 contains 15 residues. The germline gives CDR1 MNHNS, CDR2 SASEGT. CDR3 in amino acids: CASSPTGRGNQPQHF. In DNA, the CDR3 is TGTGCCAGCAGTCCTACGGGGAGGGGCAATCAGCCCCAGCATTTT.

This chain joins TRBV7-2 and TRBJ1-2; D might be TRBD1 (6 bases). The CDR3 covers 13 residues. V dropped 3 bases and J dropped 8 bases, with 13 bases sitting between them. CDR1 SGHTA and CDR2 FQGNSA come from the germline V gene. The CDR3 region is CASSFSGAGGYTF. CDR3 bases: TGTGCCAGCAGCTTCTCGGGGGCAGGCGGCTACACCTTC.

This clonotype occurred a few times. This chain connects TRBV15 to TRBJ1-2; D ambiguous. V lost 0 bases and J 7 bases, leaving 9 bases between the germline ends. CDR1 is LNHNV, CDR2 YYDKDF, per germline (reference sequence). The length of the CDR3 is 13 residues. The CDR3 reads CATSRDGQTGYTF. The CDR3, as DNA: TGTGCCACCAGCAGAGATGGGCAGACTGGCTACACCTTC.

This clonotype was seen a few times. The rearrangement links TRBV20-1 to TRBJ2-3; 11 bases align to TRBD2. CDR3 size: 15 residues. V lost 4 bases to trimming and J lost 0 bases; unmatched junction nucleotides: 3. CDR1 and CDR2 (germline): DFQATT, SNEGSKA (reference sequence). The CDR3 nucleotides are TGCAGTGCTATAGCGGGGGGGGCTAGCACAGATACGCAGTATTTT. Encoded protein: CSAIAGGASTDTQYF.

The chain uses TRBV11-2 and TRBJ1-1; TRBD1 might be the D (5 bases). The length of the CDR3 is 14 residues. V shed 3 bases and J shed 3 bases, with 11 bases lying between them. Looked up from germline, CDR1 is SGHAT and CDR2 is FQNNGV. The CDR3 sequence: CASSFLGEDTEAFF. CDR3 DNA: TGTGCCAGCAGCTTTTTAGGGGAGGACACTGAAGCTTTCTTT.

This chain joins TRBV28 and TRBJ1-2; no firm D call. From germline, CDR1 is MDHEN and CDR2 SYDVKM. Trimming took 4 bases from V and 3 from J, leaving 6 bases between them. The CDR3 is made up of 12 amino acids. The CDR3 protein is CASSSTDYGYTF. CDR3 coding DNA: TGTGCCAGCAGTTCCACGGACTATGGCTACACCTTC.

The chain recombines TRBV6-2 or TRBV6-3 with TRBJ2-7, with D perhaps TRBD1 or TRBD2 (5 bases each). Trimming took off 6 bases at V and 0 bases at J, with 15 bases between the two ends. This CDR3 has 15 residues. In germline, CDR1 is MNHEY, CDR2 SVGEGT. The CDR3 reads CASRSGTESSYEQYF. The CDR3 coding sequence is TGTGCCAGCAGATCCGGGACGGAGAGCTCCTACGAGCAGTACTTC.

The genes are TRBV10-3 and TRBJ2-5; TRBD1 agrees at 8 bases. Germline V gene data show CDR1 as ENHRY and CDR2 as SYGVKD. V gave up 7 bases and J gave up 5 bases; unmatched junction bases: 6. The CDR3 sequence is 13 residues long. The CDR3 nucleotides are TGTGCCATCACAGGGGGCCCCGGGGAGACCCAGTACTTC. This codes for CAITGGPGETQYF.

V usage is TRBV10-3 and J usage is TRBJ2-7, with D possibly TRBD2 on 6 matching bases. V lost 10 bases to trimming and J lost 2 bases, with 18 bases between them. This CDR3 has 14 residues. Germline V gene sequence: CDR1 ENHRY, CDR2 SYGVKD. In DNA, the CDR3 is TGTGCCACATCCCCCGGGACTTCAACCTACGAGCAGTACTTC. Its translation is CATSPGTSTYEQYF.

V usage is TRBV7-2 and J usage is TRBJ2-1; D unclear. Trimming stripped 0 bases from V and 6 bases from J, with 18 bases between. This CDR3 spans 17 amino acids. The V gene's germline CDR1 is SGHTA and CDR2 FQGNSA. CDR3 loop: CASSLARLTTIRNEQFF. The CDR3 DNA reads TGTGCCAGCAGCTTAGCGCGTCTCACTACGATACGCAATGAGCAGTTCTTC.

In its sample, this clonotype was seen a few times. The chain recombines TRBV5-4 with TRBJ2-5, with 8 positions matching TRBD2. CDR1 and CDR2 from the germline V gene are SGHNT and YYREEE (reference sequence). J was trimmed by 1 base and V by 5 bases; bases with no gene match: 4. This CDR3 region has 14 residues. The CDR3: CASRVRGAQETQYF. As DNA, the CDR3 is TGTGCCAGCAGGGTGCGGGGGGCCCAAGAGACCCAGTACTTC. Drawing the rest from reference TRBV5-4 and TRBJ2-5, the complete variable domain is ETGVTQSPTHLIKTRGQQVTLRCSSQSGHNTVSWYQQALGQGPQFIFQYYREEENGRGNFPPRFSGLQFPNYSSELNVNALELDDSALYLCASRVRGAQETQYFGPGTRLLVL.

The chain combines TRBV6-4 with TRBJ2-3, with 10 bases aligning to TRBD2. V lost 0 bases, J lost 3 bases, and 3 bases stayed unmatched. This CDR3 region has 16 residues. Germline V gene lookup returns CDR1 MRHNA and CDR2 SNTAGT. CDR3 sequence: CASSDSAGGPTDTQYF. The CDR3 DNA reads TGTGCCAGCAGTGACTCAGCGGGGGGGCCGACAGATACGCAGTATTTT.

The chain recombines TRBV20-1 with TRBJ1-5; possibly TRBD1 for D (5 bases). The germline V and J ends were trimmed by 6 bases and 2 bases, with 14 bases remaining between them. The CDR3 extends over 14 amino acids. The germline gives CDR1 DFQATT, CDR2 SNEGSKA (reference sequence). DNA of the CDR3: TGCAGTGCCCACCCGAGGGGAGGCAATCAGCCCCAGCATTTT. This translates into CSAHPRGGNQPQHF.